Sequencing of this T cell receptor beta chain was carried out in a study of early T cells in non-severe SARS-CoV-2 infection. Study at large: The authors sequenced bulk RNA from unsorted whole blood, leaving chains unpaired.

Individual cDNA molecules carried attached unique molecular identifiers. Using its own MiXCR run on the 5' RACE reads, TCRdb lists one record per CDR3 protein. The table shows 80,000 to 100,000 distinct CDR3 sequences, with around an eighth occurring only once. The sequence derives from an adult who was a healthcare worker with PCR-confirmed SARS-CoV-2 infection or an uninfected control (not recorded which). Material: whole blood.

In nucleotides, the CDR3 is TGCGCCAGCAGCCAAGTCGGGAACCCGAACACCGGGGAGCTGTTTTTT. Translated: CASSQVGNPNTGELFF. V usage is TRBV4-1 and J usage is TRBJ2-2, with a weak D call TRBD2 (5 bases). CDR3 length equals 16 residues. The V end lost 1 base, the J end lost 0 bases, and 9 bases lay between the germline ends. Germline CDR1 and CDR2: MGHRA and YSYEKL.